This passage covers 30 T cell receptor beta chains from one sample sequenced in a study of response to subunit inactivated influenza vaccine. Using its own MiXCR run on the RT-PCR reads, TCRdb lists one record per CDR3 protein. The table records more than 450,000 distinct CDR3 sequences, roughly 10% of them present only once. Material: PBMCs from blood, obtained on the day of vaccination. These receptors all come from a man aged 50 to 59 who received an inactivated influenza vaccine.

With respect to this clonotype: No conserved phenylalanine or tryptophan ends this CDR3, so it is likely a read error. The chain is built from TRBV7-2 and TRBJ1-6; D remains ambiguous. V was clipped by 5 bases and J by 5 bases, with 10 bases between them. The CDR3 sequence is 14 residues long. The germline V gene has CDR1 SGHTA and CDR2 FQGNSA. The CDR3 is CASSLNRNNSPLHV. The CDR3 DNA is TGTGCCAGCAGCCTAAACAGAAATAATTCACCCCTCCACGTT.

This clonotype was found a few times. The rearrangement uses TRBV12-3 or TRBV12-4 and TRBJ2-7; TRBD1 or TRBD2 may be the D gene (6 bases each). V was trimmed by 5 bases and J by 5 bases, leaving 16 bases between them. CDR3 size: 14 residues. The CDR3 spells CASSTEGHGDEQYF. CDR3 coding DNA: TGTGCCAGCAGTACGGAGGGACATGGGGACGAGCAGTACTTC.

The sample holds many counts of this clonotype. J is TRBJ2-3 and V is TRBV4-2; D is undetermined. Trimming shortened V by 1 base and J by 4 bases, and 6 bases separated the two germline ends. This CDR3 has 13 amino acids. From germline, CDR1 is LGHNA and CDR2 YNFKEQ. In DNA, the CDR3 is TGTGCCAGCAGCCAAGGTGGTTCAGATACGCAGTATTTT. Residues: CASSQGGSDTQYF.

This clonotype was counted between two and nine times. This chain connects TRBV20-1 to TRBJ2-7; D gene unclear. The CDR3 sequence is 14 residues long. Germline lookup yields CDR1 DFQATT and CDR2 SNEGSKA (reference sequence). The germline V and J ends were trimmed by 2 bases and 5 bases, with 16 bases remaining between them. CDR3 nucleotide sequence: TGCAGTGCTAGAAAAGATCTAGTAACAGACGAGCAGTACTTC. Amino acid sequence: CSARKDLVTDEQYF.

The chain joins TRBV5-6 to TRBJ1-2, with D possibly TRBD1 on 6 matching bases. The CDR3 sequence is 13 residues long. Trimming pared 4 bases from V and 11 bases from J, leaving 18 bases between. Germline CDR1 reads SGHDT; CDR2 reads YYEEEE. For the CDR3, the DNA is TGTGCCAGCAGCGGGGGGCCCTCCTCGTCTTACACCTTC. Residues: CASSGGPSSSYTF.

V gene TRBV4-1 combines with J gene TRBJ1-4; possibly TRBD1 for D (6 bases). Germline V gene sequence: CDR1 MGHRA, CDR2 YSYEKL. The CDR3 has 15 residues. V was shortened by 4 bases and J by 2 bases, with 11 bases between the two germline ends. CDR3 in amino acids: CASSPNRGTNEKLFF. The CDR3 DNA follows: TGCGCCAGCAGCCCCAATAGGGGGACTAATGAAAAACTGTTTTTT.

This clonotype was seen only a few times. The rearrangement uses TRBV21-1 and TRBJ1-5; the table's D call of TRBD1 was not tested on the DNA. TRBV21-1 is given as a pseudogene. The CDR3 contains 14 residues. The CDR3 DNA reads TGTGCCAGCAGATCAGAAGGGGTGGTTCAGCCCCAGCATTTT. Residues: CASRSEGVVQPQHF.

This clonotype was detected a few times. This chain connects TRBV20-1 to TRBJ2-2, with TRBD1 identical over 10 bases. Germline CDR1 DFQATT, CDR2 SNEGSKA (reference sequence). V lost 0 bases to trimming and J lost 5 bases; unmatched junction nucleotides: 3. The CDR3 runs 15 residues. The CDR3 sequence is CSARDQGQGTGELFF. The CDR3, as DNA: TGCAGTGCTAGAGATCAGGGACAGGGGACCGGGGAGCTGTTTTTT.

The chain combines TRBV29-1 with TRBJ2-3, with TRBD2 as a possible D gene (6 bases). V was pared by 2 bases and J by 3 bases, with 12 bases between. Germline CDR1 reads SQVTM; CDR2 reads ANQGSEA. CDR3 length: 14 amino acids. CDR3 coding DNA: TGCAGCGTTGAATCGGGGGAGTCGACAGATACGCAGTATTTT. Amino acids: CSVESGESTDTQYF.

This clonotype was observed a few times. CDR3 DNA: TGTGCCAGCAGTTATCACAAAGCCGGGACCTTCTTCCAAGAGACCCAGTACTTC. Its protein is CASSYHKAGTFFQETQYF. V gene TRBV6-2 or TRBV6-3 combines with J gene TRBJ2-5; either TRBD1 or TRBD2 may fit D (5 bases each). Germline assignment: CDR1 MNHEY and CDR2 SVGEGT. This CDR3 has 18 amino acids. V was shortened by 3 bases and J by 1 base, with 21 bases between the two germline ends.

Only a few counts were recorded for this clonotype. The gene calls are TRBV11-2 and TRBJ2-7; TRBD2 might be the D (6 bases). Germline V gives CDR1 SGHAT, CDR2 FQNNGV. The V gene lost 0 bases and the J gene lost 13 bases, with 16 bases spanning the gap. This CDR3 contains 13 residues. CDR3 residues: CASSLDPGTDLYF. The CDR3 DNA sequence: TGTGCCAGCAGCTTAGATCCAGGGACTGACCTCTACTTC.

V usage is TRBV25-1 and J usage is TRBJ1-1; 9 positions match TRBD1. The length of the CDR3 is 15 residues. Germline CDR1 and CDR2: MGHDK and SYGVNS. Unmatched junction bases numbered 8, after V lost 4 bases and J lost 5 bases. CDR3 DNA: TGTGCCAGCAGTGGGACAGGGGTAAAGTGGACTGAAGCTTTCTTT. This codes for CASSGTGVKWTEAFF. Together with reference TRBV25-1 and TRBJ1-1, the CDR3 gives the full variable domain: EADIYQTPRYLVIGTGKKITLECSQTMGHDKMYWYQQDPGMELHLIHYSYGVNSTEKGDLSSESTVSRIRTEHFPLTLESARPSHTSQYLCASSGTGVKWTEAFFGQGTRLTVV.

The DNA of the CDR3 is TGTGCCACCAGCAGACCCGGTCTCCAGGGGGCCTCCGAGCAGTACTTC. The encoded protein is CATSRPGLQGASEQYF. The chain carries TRBV15 and TRBJ2-7, with 8 positions matching TRBD1. The CDR3 loop spans 16 amino acids. Germline V gene data show CDR1 as LNHNV and CDR2 as YYDKDF (reference sequence). The junction had 12 bases not matched to a gene; V was cut back by 2 bases and J by 6 bases.

The V call is TRBV7-2, the J call TRBJ2-2; 8 bases align to TRBD2. V was pared by 10 bases and J by 5 bases, with 6 bases of the junction left unmatched. The germline gives CDR1 SGHTA, CDR2 FQGNSA. This CDR3 region has 13 residues. CDR3 sequence: CATREGGTGELFF. CDR3 DNA sequence: TGTGCCACCCGGGAGGGGGGGACCGGGGAGCTGTTTTTT.

The CDR3 region is CASSLSMAGPGTQYF. As DNA, the CDR3 is TGCGCCAGCAGCTTGTCGATGGCGGGACCGGGGACGCAGTATTTT. The chain recombines TRBV5-1 with TRBJ2-3, with D perhaps TRBD2 (6 bases). The germline V and J ends were trimmed by 1 base and 9 bases, with 18 bases remaining between them. CDR1 is SGHRS, CDR2 YFSETQ, per germline. This CDR3 spans 15 amino acids. Based on the CDR3 plus reference TRBV5-1 and TRBJ2-3, the full variable domain is KAGVTQTPRYLIKTRGQQVTLSCSPISGHRSVSWYQQTPGQGLQFLFEYFSETQRNKGNFPGRFSGRQFSNSRSEMNVSTLELGDSALYLCASSLSMAGPGTQYFGPGTRLTVL.

The chain links TRBV29-1 to TRBJ1-1; D gene unclear. The CDR3 totals 17 residues. Germline CDR1 SQVTM, CDR2 ANQGSEA. The V and J ends lost 4 bases and 1 base respectively, with 22 bases between them. The CDR3 region has the DNA TGCAGCGTTGTCGGGGTCAGGACTACGACTAAGAACACTGAAGCTTTCTTT. This sequence encodes CSVVGVRTTTKNTEAFF.

This clonotype was seen a handful of times. This rearrangement joins TRBV5-5 to TRBJ2-1, with 9 bases identical to TRBD1. The CDR3 is made up of 16 amino acids. With 4 bases clipped from V and 2 bases from J, the junction kept 7 bases outside the gene matches. Germline CDR1 and CDR2: SGHKS and YYEKEE (reference sequence). The CDR3 nucleotides read TGTGCCAGCAGCCTGACAGGGGGGGGGACCTACAATGAGCAGTTCTTC. As protein: CASSLTGGGTYNEQFF.

The genes are TRBV7-9 and TRBJ1-1, with D maybe TRBD1 (5 bases). Trimming took off 2 bases at V and 8 bases at J, with 15 bases between the two ends. Looked up from germline, CDR1 is SEHNR and CDR2 is FQNEAQ (reference sequence). The CDR3 has 14 amino acids. This CDR3 reads CASSLSTGGSEAFF. CDR3 nucleotides: TGTGCCAGCAGCTTATCTACCGGGGGTTCGGAAGCTTTCTTT.

This clonotype was seen just once. The chain's CDR3 is CSARILGGETQYF. The CDR3 DNA reads TGCAGTGCTAGAATTCTAGGGGGGGAGACCCAGTACTTC. J is TRBJ2-5 and V is TRBV20-1, with D tentatively TRBD1 or TRBD2 (6 bases each). The CDR3 is 13 residues long. V lost 2 bases and J 5 bases, leaving 12 bases between the germline ends. Germline CDR1 reads DFQATT; CDR2 reads SNEGSKA (reference sequence).

The chain uses TRBV7-9 and TRBJ2-5; 13 bases map to TRBD2. The CDR3 contains 16 residues. V lost 2 bases and J lost 5; bases outside the gene matches: 5. CDR1 SEHNR and CDR2 FQNEAQ come from the germline V gene (reference sequence). The CDR3 loop reads CASSLRPLAGGETQYF. CDR3 sequence (DNA): TGTGCCAGCAGCTTAAGACCACTAGCGGGAGGGGAGACCCAGTACTTC.

This clonotype has only a few counts. This chain uses TRBV3-1 with TRBJ2-3; a weak D match, TRBD1 (5 bases). V was clipped by 0 bases and J by 6 bases, with 16 bases between them. Per germline, CDR1 LGHDT and CDR2 YNNKEL (reference sequence). The length of the CDR3 is 16 residues. The CDR3 here is CASSQDGRTIPDTQYF. CDR3 bases: TGTGCCAGCAGCCAAGATGGCAGGACAATCCCGGATACGCAGTATTTT.

This clonotype was found a few times. This sequence joins TRBV24-1 and TRBJ2-2; tentative D call: TRBD1 (6 bases). Germline CDR1 is KGHDR and CDR2 is SFDVKD. V gave up 3 bases and J gave up 4 bases, with 11 bases separating them. This CDR3 has 15 amino acids. The CDR3 reads CATSDPGHVTGELFF. For the CDR3, the DNA is TGTGCCACCAGTGATCCGGGACACGTCACCGGGGAGCTGTTTTTT.

The CDR3 spells CASSPPSRDEQYF. CDR3 nucleotide sequence: TGTGCCAGCAGTCCCCCGAGTCGGGACGAGCAGTACTTC. The rearrangement uses TRBV6-6 and TRBJ2-7; D not resolved. Looked up from germline, CDR1 is MNHNY and CDR2 is SVGAGI (reference sequence). The CDR3 is 13 amino acids. The V gene lost 5 bases and the J gene lost 5 bases, with 13 bases spanning the gap.

This clonotype was picked up a small number of times. V and J are TRBV24-1 and TRBJ2-2; D gene uncertain. The CDR3 totals 17 residues. V gave up 0 bases and J gave up 0 bases, with 10 bases separating them. Per germline, CDR1 KGHDR and CDR2 SFDVKD. CDR3: CATSDLLPGSNTGELFF. DNA of the CDR3: TGTGCCACCAGTGATTTGTTGCCAGGCTCGAACACCGGGGAGCTGTTTTTT.

This clonotype occurred a few times. The J gene is TRBJ1-1, the V gene TRBV7-8; 12 nucleotides line up with TRBD1. Germline assignment: CDR1 SGHVS and CDR2 FQNEAQ. J lost 4 bases, V lost 5 bases, and 8 bases had no gene match. The CDR3 extends over 16 amino acids. The CDR3 loop is CASSLGTGGFGTEAFF. Here the CDR3 DNA reads TGTGCCAGCAGCCTCGGGACAGGGGGCTTCGGCACTGAAGCTTTCTTT.

This clonotype appeared a few times. V usage is TRBV15 and J usage is TRBJ2-2; 7 nucleotides align to TRBD2. The V segment lost 3 bases and the J segment 7 bases; nucleotides outside the gene matches: 11. CDR1 LNHNV and CDR2 YYDKDF come from the germline V gene (reference sequence). The CDR3 runs to 16 residues. CDR3 in DNA: TGTGCCACCAGCAGGGTCAGCGGGGCACGGGGCGGGGAGCTGTTTTTT. Translating it yields CATSRVSGARGGELFF.

The rearrangement links TRBV7-8 to TRBJ2-3; 9 bases are a match to TRBD2. From germline, CDR1 is SGHVS and CDR2 FQNEAQ. V was pared by 0 bases and J by 3 bases, with 10 bases of the junction left unmatched. This CDR3 has 18 amino acids. The CDR3 spells CASSLARLAGKSTDTQYF. The DNA of the CDR3 is TGTGCCAGCAGCTTAGCGAGGCTAGCGGGGAAGTCGACAGATACGCAGTATTTT.

The V call is TRBV9, the J call TRBJ1-1, with a tentative D call TRBD1 (5 bases). Trimming removed 4 bases at V and 3 bases at J, with 16 bases between. The CDR3 consists of 15 residues. CDR1 is SGDLS and CDR2 is YYNGEE in the germline V gene. The CDR3 nucleotides are TGTGCCAGCAGCCCTAGGGGAGGTATATACACTGAAGCTTTCTTT. Translated: CASSPRGGIYTEAFF.

The chain uses TRBV27 and TRBJ1-2; TRBD1 matches at 7 bases. Germline CDR1 is MNHEY and CDR2 is SMNVEV (reference sequence). The J segment lost 8 bases and the V segment lost 3 bases, leaving 6 bases of the junction unmatched. The CDR3 loop spans 13 amino acids. The CDR3 region has the DNA TGTGCCAGCAGTTTTTCGACAGGGTACGGCTACACCTTC. It encodes CASSFSTGYGYTF.

In this sample, this clonotype turned up a few times. The genes are TRBV7-8 and TRBJ2-1; 13 bases fit TRBD2. From germline, CDR1 is SGHVS and CDR2 FQNEAQ. The trim removed 3 bases at V and 2 bases at J, leaving 1 base unmatched. CDR3 length: 16 residues. CDR3 sequence reads: CASSFGTSGTYNEQFF. CDR3 nucleotide sequence: TGTGCCAGCAGCTTCGGGACTAGCGGGACCTACAATGAGCAGTTCTTC.